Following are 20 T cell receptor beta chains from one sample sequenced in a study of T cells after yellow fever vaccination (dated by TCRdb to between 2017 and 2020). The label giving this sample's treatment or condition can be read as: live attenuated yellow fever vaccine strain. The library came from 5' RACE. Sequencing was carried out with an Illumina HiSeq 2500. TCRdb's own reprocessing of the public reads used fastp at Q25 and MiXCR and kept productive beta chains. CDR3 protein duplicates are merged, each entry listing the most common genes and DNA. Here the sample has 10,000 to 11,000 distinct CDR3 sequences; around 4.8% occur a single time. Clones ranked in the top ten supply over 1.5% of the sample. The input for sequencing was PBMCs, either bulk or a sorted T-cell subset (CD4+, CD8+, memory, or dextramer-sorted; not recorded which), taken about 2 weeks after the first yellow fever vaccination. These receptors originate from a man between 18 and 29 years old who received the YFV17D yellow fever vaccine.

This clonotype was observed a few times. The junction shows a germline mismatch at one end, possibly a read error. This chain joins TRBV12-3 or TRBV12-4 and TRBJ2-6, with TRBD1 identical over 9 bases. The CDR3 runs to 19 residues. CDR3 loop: CASCFTRGTGFSGANVLTF. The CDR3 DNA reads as TGTGCCAGCTGTTTCACTCGTGGGACAGGGTTTTCTGGGGCCAACGTCCTGACTTTC.

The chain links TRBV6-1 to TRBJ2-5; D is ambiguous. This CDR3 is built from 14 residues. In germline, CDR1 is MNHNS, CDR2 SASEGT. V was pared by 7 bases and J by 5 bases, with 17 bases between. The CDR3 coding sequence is TGTGCCAGCAACAGCTCCCCACCAAGGGAGACCCAGTACTTC. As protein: CASNSSPPRETQYF.

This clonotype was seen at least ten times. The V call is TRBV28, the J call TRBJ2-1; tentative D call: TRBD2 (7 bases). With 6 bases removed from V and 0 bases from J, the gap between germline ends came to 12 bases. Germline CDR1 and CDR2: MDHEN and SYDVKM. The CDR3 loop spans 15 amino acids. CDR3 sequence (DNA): TGTGCCAGCAGCCTCGGGGGGCCCTCCTACAATGAGCAGTTCTTC. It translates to CASSLGGPSYNEQFF.

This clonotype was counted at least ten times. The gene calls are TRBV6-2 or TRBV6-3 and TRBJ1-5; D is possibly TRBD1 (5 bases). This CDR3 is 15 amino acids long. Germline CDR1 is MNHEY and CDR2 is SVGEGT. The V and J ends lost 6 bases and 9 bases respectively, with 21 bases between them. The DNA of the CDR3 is TGTGCCAGCAGGCGAACCGGGACGGTAAACATGCCCCAGCATTTT. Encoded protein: CASRRTGTVNMPQHF.

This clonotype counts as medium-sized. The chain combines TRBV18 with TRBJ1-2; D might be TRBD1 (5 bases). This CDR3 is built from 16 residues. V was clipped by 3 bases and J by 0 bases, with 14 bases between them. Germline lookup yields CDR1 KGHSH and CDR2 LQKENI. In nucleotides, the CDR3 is TGTGCCAGCTCACCCCCTGGGACGGCAGCTAACTATGGCTACACCTTC. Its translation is CASSPPGTAANYGYTF.

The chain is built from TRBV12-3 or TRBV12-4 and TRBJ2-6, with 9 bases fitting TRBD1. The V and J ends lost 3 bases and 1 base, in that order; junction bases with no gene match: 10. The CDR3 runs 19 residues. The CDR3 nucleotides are TGTGCCAGCAGTTTCACTCGTGGGACAGGGTTTTCTGGGGCCAACGTCCTGACTTTC. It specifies CASSFTRGTGFSGANVLTF.

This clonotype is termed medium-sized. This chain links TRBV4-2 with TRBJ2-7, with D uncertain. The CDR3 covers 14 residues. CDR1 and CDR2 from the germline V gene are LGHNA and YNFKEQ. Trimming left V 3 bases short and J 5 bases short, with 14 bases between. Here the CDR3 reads CASSHNRAGHEQYF. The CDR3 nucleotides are TGTGCCAGCAGCCACAATCGGGCAGGCCACGAGCAGTACTTC.

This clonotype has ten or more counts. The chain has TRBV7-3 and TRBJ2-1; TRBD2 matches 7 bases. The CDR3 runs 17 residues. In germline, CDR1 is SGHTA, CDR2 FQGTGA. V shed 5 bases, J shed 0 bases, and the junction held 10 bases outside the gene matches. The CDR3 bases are TGTGCCAGCAGCCCACACCAAGCGGGGCCCTCCTACAATGAGCAGTTCTTC. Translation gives CASSPHQAGPSYNEQFF.

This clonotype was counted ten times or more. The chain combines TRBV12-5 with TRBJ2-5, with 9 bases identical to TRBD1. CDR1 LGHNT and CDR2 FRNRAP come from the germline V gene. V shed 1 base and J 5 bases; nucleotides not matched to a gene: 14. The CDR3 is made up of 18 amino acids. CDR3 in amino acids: CASGLGGGTGTTGETQYF. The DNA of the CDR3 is TGTGCTAGTGGTTTGGGGGGGGGGACAGGGACCACCGGGGAGACCCAGTACTTC.

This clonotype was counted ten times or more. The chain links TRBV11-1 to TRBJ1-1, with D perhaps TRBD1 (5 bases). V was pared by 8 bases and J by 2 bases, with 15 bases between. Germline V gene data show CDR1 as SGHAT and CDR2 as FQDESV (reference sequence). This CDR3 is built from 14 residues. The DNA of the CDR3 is TGTGCCAGCGGCCCCCGGGGCTTTAACACTGAAGCTTTCTTT. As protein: CASGPRGFNTEAFF.

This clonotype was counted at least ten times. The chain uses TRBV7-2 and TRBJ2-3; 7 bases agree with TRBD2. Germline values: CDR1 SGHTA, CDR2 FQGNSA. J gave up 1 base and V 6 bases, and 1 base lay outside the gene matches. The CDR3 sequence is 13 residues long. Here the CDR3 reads CASRGGGTDTQYF. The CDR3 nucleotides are TGTGCCAGCAGGGGGGGGGGCACAGATACGCAGTATTTT.

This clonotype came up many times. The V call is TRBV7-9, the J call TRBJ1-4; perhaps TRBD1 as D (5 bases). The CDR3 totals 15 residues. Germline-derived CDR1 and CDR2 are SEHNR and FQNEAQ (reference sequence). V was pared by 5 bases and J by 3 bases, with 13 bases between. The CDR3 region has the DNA TGTGCCAGCAGCCCGCAGGGTTACTCTAATGAAAAACTGTTTTTT. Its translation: CASSPQGYSNEKLFF.

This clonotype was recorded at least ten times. The CDR3 loop reads CASSRAGSEQFF. In DNA, the CDR3 is TGTGCCAGCAGTCGCGCAGGGAGTGAGCAGTTCTTC. The chain joins TRBV12-3 or TRBV12-4 to TRBJ2-1; D could derive from TRBD1 or TRBD2 (5 bases each). This CDR3 spans 12 amino acids. V was clipped by 5 bases and J by 9 bases, with 11 bases between them.

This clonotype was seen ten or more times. CDR3 protein: CASSPTTGTGANVLTF. In nucleotides, the CDR3 is TGTGCCAGCTCACCCACCACAGGGACTGGGGCCAACGTCCTGACTTTC. The chain joins TRBV18 to TRBJ2-6, with D possibly matching TRBD1 (6 bases). The V gene's germline CDR1 is KGHSH and CDR2 LQKENI. The CDR3 is 16 amino acids. The V end lost 3 bases, the J end lost 2 bases, and 11 bases lay between the germline ends.

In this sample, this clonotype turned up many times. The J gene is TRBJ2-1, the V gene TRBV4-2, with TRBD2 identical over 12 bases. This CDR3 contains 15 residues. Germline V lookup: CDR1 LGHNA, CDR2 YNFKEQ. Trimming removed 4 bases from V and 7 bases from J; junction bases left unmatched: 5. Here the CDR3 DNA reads TGTGCCAGCAGCCCCCTAGCGGGGGGGGGGAATGAGCAGTTCTTC. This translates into CASSPLAGGGNEQFF.

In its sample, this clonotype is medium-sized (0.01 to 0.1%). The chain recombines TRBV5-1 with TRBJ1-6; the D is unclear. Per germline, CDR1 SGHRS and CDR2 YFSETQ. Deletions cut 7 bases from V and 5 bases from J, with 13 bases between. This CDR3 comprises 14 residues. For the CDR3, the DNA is TGCGCCAGCTCTTCCGCGAGGAATAATTCACCCCTCCACTTT. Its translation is CASSSARNNSPLHF.

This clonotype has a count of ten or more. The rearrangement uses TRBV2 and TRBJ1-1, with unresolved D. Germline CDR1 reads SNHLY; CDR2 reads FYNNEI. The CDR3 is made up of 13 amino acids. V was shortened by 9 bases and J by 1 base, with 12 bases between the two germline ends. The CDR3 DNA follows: TGTGCCAGTACGCAGGAGACGAACACTGAAGCTTTCTTT. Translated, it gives CASTQETNTEAFF.

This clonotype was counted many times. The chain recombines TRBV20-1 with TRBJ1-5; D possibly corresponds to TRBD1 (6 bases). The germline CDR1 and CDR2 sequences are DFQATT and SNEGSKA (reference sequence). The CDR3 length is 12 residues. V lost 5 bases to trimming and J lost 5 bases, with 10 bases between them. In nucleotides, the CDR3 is TGCAGTGCTCAAGGGGGAGATCAGCCCCAGCATTTT. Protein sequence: CSAQGGDQPQHF.

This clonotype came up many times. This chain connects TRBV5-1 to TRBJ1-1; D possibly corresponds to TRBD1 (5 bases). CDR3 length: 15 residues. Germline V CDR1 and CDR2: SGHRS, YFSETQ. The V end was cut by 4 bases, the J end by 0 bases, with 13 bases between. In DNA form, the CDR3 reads TGCGCCAGCAGCCCTTTGACAGCCTTGAACACTGAAGCTTTCTTT. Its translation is CASSPLTALNTEAFF.

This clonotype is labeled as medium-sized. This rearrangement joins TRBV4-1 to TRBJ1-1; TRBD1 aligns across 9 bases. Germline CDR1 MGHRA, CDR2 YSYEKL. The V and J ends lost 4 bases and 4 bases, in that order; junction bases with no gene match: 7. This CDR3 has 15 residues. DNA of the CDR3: TGCGCCAGCAGCCCAACGGGGACAGGGACCACTGAAGCTTTCTTT. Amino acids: CASSPTGTGTTEAFF.